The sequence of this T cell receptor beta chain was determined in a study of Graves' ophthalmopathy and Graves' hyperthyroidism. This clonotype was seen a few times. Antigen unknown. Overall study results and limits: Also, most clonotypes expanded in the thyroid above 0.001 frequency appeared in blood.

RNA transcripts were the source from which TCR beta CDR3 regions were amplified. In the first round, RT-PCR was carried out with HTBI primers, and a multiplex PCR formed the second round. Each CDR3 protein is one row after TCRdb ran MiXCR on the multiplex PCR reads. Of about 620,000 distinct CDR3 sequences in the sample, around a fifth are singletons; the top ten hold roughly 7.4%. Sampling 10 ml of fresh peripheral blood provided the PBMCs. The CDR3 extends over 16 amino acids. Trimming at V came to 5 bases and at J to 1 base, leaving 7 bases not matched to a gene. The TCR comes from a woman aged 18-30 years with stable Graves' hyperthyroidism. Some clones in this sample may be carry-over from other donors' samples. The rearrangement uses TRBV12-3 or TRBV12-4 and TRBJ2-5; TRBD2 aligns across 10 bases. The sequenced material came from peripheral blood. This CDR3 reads CASSRGLALLQETQYF. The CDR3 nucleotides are TGTGCCAGCAGTAGGGGACTAGCGCTTCTCCAAGAGACCCAGTACTTC.